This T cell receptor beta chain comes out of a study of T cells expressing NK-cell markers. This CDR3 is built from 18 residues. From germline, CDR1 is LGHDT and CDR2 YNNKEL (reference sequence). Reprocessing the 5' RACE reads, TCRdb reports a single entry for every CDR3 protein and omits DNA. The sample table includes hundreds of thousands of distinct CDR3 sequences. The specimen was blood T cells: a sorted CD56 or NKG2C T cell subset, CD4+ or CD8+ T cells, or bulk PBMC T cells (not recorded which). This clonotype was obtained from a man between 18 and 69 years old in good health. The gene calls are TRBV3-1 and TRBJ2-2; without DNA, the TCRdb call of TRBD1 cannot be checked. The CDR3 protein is CASSQVPGGRYVTGELFF.